Sequencing of this TCR beta chain was carried out in a study of T-cell reconstitution after alpha-beta-depleted transplantation in children. CDR1 and CDR2 (germline): SEHNR, FQNEAQ (reference sequence). With 2 bases removed from V and 4 bases from J, the gap between germline ends came to 15 bases. The length of the CDR3 is 15 residues. A TCRbeta library incorporating unique molecular identifiers was prepared. TCRdb redid the calling of the PCR reads with MiXCR, one entry per CDR3 protein. The sample carries some 72,000 distinct CDR3 sequences, around 6.6% recorded once. This specimen was PBMCs from the stem cell graft donor, taken from the stem cell graft. This sequence joins TRBV7-9 and TRBJ2-7; D perhaps matches TRBD1 (5 bases). This receptor was obtained from a human donor who donated a stem cell graft to a child with acute lymphoblastic leukemia. CDR3 in DNA: TGTGCCAGCAGCTTAATAAAGACAGCAGGGTACGAGCAGTACTTC. Amino acid sequence: CASSLIKTAGYEQYF.